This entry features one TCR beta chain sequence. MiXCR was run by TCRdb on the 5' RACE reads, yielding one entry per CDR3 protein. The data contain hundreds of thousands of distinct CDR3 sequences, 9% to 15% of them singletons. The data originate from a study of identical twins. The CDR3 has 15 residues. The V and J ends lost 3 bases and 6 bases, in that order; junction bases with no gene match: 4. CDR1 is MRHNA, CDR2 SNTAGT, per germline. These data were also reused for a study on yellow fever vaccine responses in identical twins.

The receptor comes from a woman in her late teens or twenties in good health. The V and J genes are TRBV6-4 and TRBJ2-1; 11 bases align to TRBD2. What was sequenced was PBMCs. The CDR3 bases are TGTGCCAGCAGTGATAATAGCGGGGGGGCCAATGAGCAGTTCTTC. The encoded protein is CASSDNSGGANEQFF.